Each of the 18 T cell receptor beta chains below was sequenced from the same sample in a study of shared clonotypes between healthy human individuals. Here immunoSEQ multiplex PCR was the method, and the copy in TCRdb shows in-frame clones only, minus some. Seen here are more than 2 million clones, 90% to 95% observed once, and the top ten hold approximately 0.13%. Sequences were obtained from naive CD4+ T cells sorted from blood. Noted subset: CD45RA+ positively selected. Every receptor here comes from a man between 18 and 29 years old in good health.

The chain has TRBV28 and TRBJ1-1, with D maybe TRBD1 (6 bases). This CDR3 comprises 14 residues. V was clipped by 6 bases and J by 1 base, with 12 bases between them. CDR1 and CDR2 (germline): MDHEN, SYDVKM. The CDR3 DNA follows: TGTGCCAGCAGCTGGGGGGCTCGGAACACTGAAGCTTTCTTT. Residues: CASSWGARNTEAFF.

The chain has TRBV10-3 and TRBJ2-1; D is perhaps TRBD1 or TRBD2 (5 bases each). The CDR3 runs 15 residues. Per germline, CDR1 ENHRY and CDR2 SYGVKD. Trimming removed 10 bases at V and 4 bases at J, with 20 bases between. The CDR3 is CATSNRDPQYNEQFF. The DNA for the CDR3 is TGTGCCACCTCCAACCGGGACCCACAGTACAATGAGCAGTTCTTC.

V usage is TRBV5-1 and J usage is TRBJ2-3, with D perhaps matching TRBD2 (7 bases). The CDR3 length is 15 residues. Trimming stripped 0 bases from V and 4 bases from J, with 12 bases between. CDR1 is SGHRS and CDR2 is YFSETQ in the germline V gene. CDR3 in amino acids: CASSLGGGGADTQYF. The CDR3 nucleotides are TGCGCCAGCAGCTTGGGTGGCGGGGGCGCAGATACGCAGTATTTT.

J is TRBJ2-3 and V is TRBV5-1, with a weak D call TRBD2 (6 bases). Looked up from germline, CDR1 is SGHRS and CDR2 is YFSETQ. V gave up 5 bases and J gave up 2 bases, with 15 bases separating them. CDR3 size: 15 residues. The CDR3 region has the DNA TGCGCCAGCAGGCCTCCGGGACTTCCCACAGATACGCAGTATTTT. Amino acid sequence: CASRPPGLPTDTQYF.

The chain carries TRBV7-9 and TRBJ2-5; a weak D match, TRBD1 (6 bases). V was pared by 3 bases and J by 5 bases, with 22 bases between. The CDR3 is 17 amino acids. Germline-derived CDR1 and CDR2 are SEHNR and FQNEAQ (reference sequence). CDR3 sequence reads: CASSLLSRSGVAETQYF. The CDR3 nucleotides are TGTGCCAGCAGCTTGTTGTCTAGATCAGGGGTTGCGGAGACCCAGTACTTC. Full variable domain (outside the CDR3, taken from reference TRBV7-9 and TRBJ2-5): DTGVSQNPRHKITKRGQNVTFRCDPISEHNRLYWYRQTLGQGPEFLTYFQNEAQLEKSRLLSDRFSAERPKGSFSTLEIQRTEQGDSAMYLCASSLLSRSGVAETQYFGPGTRLLVL.

The rearrangement links TRBV29-1 to TRBJ2-1; D perhaps matches TRBD1 (8 bases). The CDR3 has 13 amino acids. The V gene's germline CDR1 is SQVTM and CDR2 ANQGSEA. The V end was cut by 4 bases, the J end by 9 bases, with 16 bases between. In DNA form, the CDR3 reads TGCAGCGTTGGGGAGGGACAGGCCGTTGAGCAGTTCTTC. This gives the protein CSVGEGQAVEQFF.

The V and J genes are TRBV7-9 and TRBJ2-7; 8 bases align to TRBD1. Germline values: CDR1 SEHNR, CDR2 FQNEAQ (reference sequence). The CDR3 spans 14 residues. Trimming cost V 3 bases and J 5 bases; bases outside gene matches: 6. The CDR3 sequence: CASSFGQGRHEQYF. The CDR3 DNA reads TGTGCCAGCAGCTTCGGACAGGGCCGCCACGAGCAGTACTTC.

The genes are TRBV30 and TRBJ2-5; D unresolved. Germline lookup yields CDR1 GTSNPN and CDR2 SVGIG (reference sequence). V lost 2 bases and J 4 bases, leaving 11 bases between the germline ends. This CDR3 is 13 amino acids long. CDR3 DNA: TGTGCCTGGAGTCCGCAACCAGGAGAGACCCAGTACTTC. Its protein is CAWSPQPGETQYF.

Notes on this clone: At the DNA level, this CDR3 is encoded by other sequences in the same sample as well. The V and J genes are TRBV19 and TRBJ2-7; perhaps TRBD2 as D (6 bases). The germline CDR1 and CDR2 sequences are LNHDA and SQIVND (reference sequence). Trimming cost V 3 bases and J 0 bases, with 9 bases left between them. The CDR3 spans 14 residues. The CDR3 nucleotides are TGTGCCAGTAGTATTGCCGGGAGCTCCTACGAGCAGTACTTC. It yields the protein CASSIAGSSYEQYF.

The rearrangement joins TRBV5-1 to TRBJ2-3; possibly TRBD1 for D (6 bases). CDR1 SGHRS and CDR2 YFSETQ come from the germline V gene. This CDR3 is 15 amino acids long. V was trimmed by 4 bases and J by 0 bases, leaving 12 bases between them. The CDR3 DNA sequence: TGCGCCAGCAGCCCCGGGGACACGAGCACAGATACGCAGTATTTT. It yields the protein CASSPGDTSTDTQYF.

The V and J genes are TRBV5-1 and TRBJ2-5; D could derive from TRBD1 or TRBD2 (8 bases each). The CDR3 has 18 amino acids. CDR1 and CDR2 (germline): SGHRS, YFSETQ. V was trimmed by 7 bases and J by 2 bases, leaving 27 bases between them. This CDR3 is CASPRPGGPDRAQETQYF. The DNA of the CDR3 is TGCGCCAGCCCCAGGCCGGGGGGGCCGGACAGGGCGCAAGAGACCCAGTACTTC.

The chain couples TRBV10-3 to TRBJ2-5; 8 bases are shared with TRBD2. With V trimmed by 2 bases and J by 1 base, 0 bases remained unmatched. This CDR3 spans 14 amino acids. Germline loops: CDR1 ENHRY, CDR2 SYGVKD. The chain's CDR3 is CAISEGLAQETQYF. CDR3 nucleotides: TGTGCCATCAGTGAGGGACTAGCCCAAGAGACCCAGTACTTC.

The chain combines TRBV10-3 with TRBJ2-7; TRBD1 might be the D (7 bases). Germline values: CDR1 ENHRY, CDR2 SYGVKD. V lost 4 bases, J lost 5 bases, and 18 bases lay in between. This CDR3 contains 15 residues. CDR3 amino acids: CAISGSTGTFDEQYF. The DNA for the CDR3 is TGTGCCATCAGTGGCTCGACAGGGACTTTCGACGAGCAGTACTTC.

This chain joins TRBV7-9 and TRBJ1-5, with 8 bases lining up with TRBD1. Looked up from germline, CDR1 is SEHNR and CDR2 is FQNEAQ (reference sequence). The CDR3 runs to 16 residues. Trimming removed 0 bases from V and 6 bases from J; junction bases left unmatched: 7. The CDR3 sequence: CASSLAQGAGGQPQHF. As DNA, the CDR3 is TGTGCCAGCAGCTTAGCCCAGGGGGCAGGGGGTCAGCCCCAGCATTTT.

The chain uses TRBV19 and TRBJ2-3, with 7 bases aligning to TRBD2. V trimming: 6 bases; J trimming: 2 bases; junction bases outside the gene matches: 5. Germline CDR1 is LNHDA and CDR2 is SQIVND (reference sequence). This CDR3 has 14 amino acids. This chain's CDR3 is CASSERDATDTQYF. CDR3 in DNA: TGTGCCAGTAGCGAGCGGGACGCCACAGATACGCAGTATTTT.

The V and J genes are TRBV28 and TRBJ1-2; the match to TRBD1 covers 8 bases. The CDR3 extends over 14 amino acids. Losses at the gene ends were 5 bases for V and 9 bases for J; bases not matched to a gene: 11. Per germline, CDR1 MDHEN and CDR2 SYDVKM. The CDR3 sequence: CASSATGAIPRYTF. CDR3 sequence (DNA): TGTGCCAGCAGTGCGACAGGGGCTATCCCTCGCTACACCTTC.

V usage is TRBV30 and J usage is TRBJ2-3; D possibly corresponds to TRBD1 (5 bases). This CDR3 is 14 amino acids long. The germline CDR1 and CDR2 sequences are GTSNPN and SVGIG (reference sequence). The V end lost 1 base, the J end lost 4 bases, and 12 bases lay between the germline ends. CDR3 residues: CAWSAGFRADTQYF. In nucleotides, the CDR3 is TGTGCCTGGAGTGCCGGGTTCAGGGCAGATACGCAGTATTTT.

The V and J genes are TRBV7-2 and TRBJ2-7, with TRBD2 as a possible D gene (6 bases). Looked up from germline, CDR1 is SGHTA and CDR2 is FQGNSA. Trimming stripped 5 bases from V and 3 bases from J, with 14 bases between. CDR3 length equals 14 residues. The DNA of the CDR3 is TGTGCCAGCAGCGCCGACGGACTACTCTACGAGCAGTACTTC. Its translation: CASSADGLLYEQYF.